The clone carrying this TCR beta chain has ten or more counts. Its antigen is unknown. This sample stems from a study of spatial heterogeneity in lung cancer. Turning to the study itself: Where available, sequencing covered follow-up PBMC samples, taken at a median of around 2 years after resection.

The CDR3 is 14 residues long. Trimming stripped 2 bases from V and 0 bases from J, with 7 bases between. The germline V gene encodes CDR1 LGHNA and CDR2 YSLEER. Individual TCR cDNA molecules each bore their own unique molecular identifier. MiXCR, run by TCRdb on the 5' RACE reads, gives a single entry per CDR3 protein. This sample carries 45,000 to 65,000 distinct CDR3 sequences, roughly 8.1% of them seen once, and the ten largest clones take approximately 40%. Regarding the study as a whole: There were more appearances of ubiquitous expanded tumor TCRs in blood at resection than at follow-up.

Time point noted: blood at routine non-recurrence follow-up after resection. The study sequenced unsorted whole RNA from tumor, nontumor lung or frozen PBMC. This clonotype originated in a female donor with early-stage non-small cell lung cancer. The gene calls are TRBV4-3 and TRBJ1-1; the D is unclear. Sequences were derived from PBMCs, sampled at follow-up. CDR3 DNA: TGCGCCAGCAGCCAATTCAGCGTGAACACTGAAGCTTTCTTT. It translates to CASSQFSVNTEAFF.